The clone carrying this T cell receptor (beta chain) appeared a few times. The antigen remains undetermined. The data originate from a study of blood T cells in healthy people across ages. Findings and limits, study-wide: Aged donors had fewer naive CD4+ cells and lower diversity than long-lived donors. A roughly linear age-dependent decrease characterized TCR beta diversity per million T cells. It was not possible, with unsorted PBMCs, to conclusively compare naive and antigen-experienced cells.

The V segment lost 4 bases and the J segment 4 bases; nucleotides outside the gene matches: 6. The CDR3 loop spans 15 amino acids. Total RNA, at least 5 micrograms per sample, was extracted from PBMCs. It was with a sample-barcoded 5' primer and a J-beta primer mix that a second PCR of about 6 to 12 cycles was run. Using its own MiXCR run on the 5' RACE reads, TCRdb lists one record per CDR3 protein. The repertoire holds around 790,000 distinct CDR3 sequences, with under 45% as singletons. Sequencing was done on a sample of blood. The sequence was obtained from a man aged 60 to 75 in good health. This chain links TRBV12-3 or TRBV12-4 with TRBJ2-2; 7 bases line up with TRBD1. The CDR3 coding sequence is TGTGCCAGCAGTTATAGACAGGGCGGCACCGGGGAGCTGTTTTTT. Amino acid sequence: CASSYRQGGTGELFF.